The 26 T cell receptor beta chains below all came from one sample that was sequenced in a study of Ad26.COV2.S vaccination and SARS-CoV-2 variants. Treatment described: roughly 19 received Ad26.COV2.S at low or high dose, single or two shots; 5 received placebo; per-sample allocation not given. After the first vaccine or placebo injection, samples were drawn on day 63. Clones were read by immunoSEQ multiplex PCR, and TCRdb kept only the in-frame ones, dropping some. The sample yields under 600,000 clones, about 88% seen once. The specimen was peripheral blood, collected in a trial of Ad26.COV2.S vaccine versus placebo. These receptors came from a person between 18 and 65 years old who received the Ad26.COV2.S COVID-19 vaccine or a placebo.

The chain recombines TRBV7-2 with TRBJ1-1; 10 bases are a match to TRBD1. With 4 bases clipped from V and 9 bases from J, the junction kept 11 bases outside the gene matches. This CDR3 has 15 residues. Germline V gives CDR1 SGHTA, CDR2 FQGNSA. CDR3 sequence (DNA): TGTGCCAGCAGCTCCAACTCCCCGGGACAGGGGAAAGCTTTCTTT. Protein sequence: CASSSNSPGQGKAFF.

V gene TRBV5-1 combines with J gene TRBJ2-7, with D perhaps matching TRBD1 or TRBD2 (5 bases each). Trimming shortened V by 4 bases and J by 2 bases, and 19 bases separated the two germline ends. Germline lookup yields CDR1 SGHRS and CDR2 YFSETQ. CDR3 length: 16 residues. The CDR3 sequence: CASSASPLGGTYEQYF. CDR3 coding DNA: TGCGCCAGCAGCGCCAGTCCCCTTGGGGGAACCTACGAGCAGTACTTC.

The chain couples TRBV4-3 to TRBJ2-7, with D tentatively TRBD2 (5 bases). The germline V and J ends were trimmed by 4 bases and 1 base, with 8 bases remaining between them. The CDR3 contains 13 residues. Germline V gives CDR1 LGHNA, CDR2 YSLEER. CDR3 DNA: TGCGCCAGCAGCCCCAGAGGGTCCTACGAGCAGTACTTC. Its translation is CASSPRGSYEQYF.

This clone is a singleton in its sample. Other DNA sequences of this sample code for an identical CDR3. The chain links TRBV7-2 to TRBJ1-5; a possible D gene is TRBD1 (6 bases). The CDR3 consists of 14 residues. Trimming took off 1 base at V and 2 bases at J, with 6 bases between the two ends. Germline V gene sequence: CDR1 SGHTA, CDR2 FQGNSA. CDR3 in amino acids: CASSLGQGNQPQHF. CDR3 nucleotides: TGTGCCAGCAGCTTAGGACAGGGCAATCAGCCCCAGCATTTT. Full variable domain (remainder filled in from reference TRBV7-2 and TRBJ1-5): GAGVSQSPSNKVTEKGKDVELRCDPISGHTALYWYRQSLGQGLEFLIYFQGNSAPDKSGLPSDRFSAERTGGSVSTLTIQRTQQEDSAVYLCASSLGQGNQPQHFGDGTRLSIL.

The rearrangement links TRBV7-8 to TRBJ1-3; D call uncertain. V was shortened by 2 bases and J by 2 bases, with 7 bases between the two germline ends. The CDR3 spans 14 residues. Germline V gene lookup returns CDR1 SGHVS and CDR2 FQNEAQ. The DNA for the CDR3 is TGTGCCAGCAGCTTAAGGCAGGCTGGAAACACCATATATTTT. It codes for CASSLRQAGNTIYF. Full variable domain (missing parts from reference TRBV7-8 and TRBJ1-3): GAGVSQSPRYKVAKRGQDVALRCDPISGHVSLFWYQQALGQGPEFLTYFQNEAQLDKSGLPSDRFFAERPEGSVSTLKIQRTQQEDSAVYLCASSLRQAGNTIYFGEGSWLTVV.

This chain connects TRBV19 to TRBJ2-1, with 7 positions matching TRBD2. CDR1 is LNHDA and CDR2 is SQIVND in the germline V gene (reference sequence). CDR3 length: 14 residues. The V segment lost 5 bases and the J segment 5 bases; nucleotides outside the gene matches: 6. CDR3 nucleotide sequence: TGTGCCAGTAGTCGAGCGCTAGCGGACAATGAGCAGTTCTTC. As protein: CASSRALADNEQFF.

The chain joins TRBV30 to TRBJ2-5; a weak D match, TRBD1 (6 bases). Germline CDR1 and CDR2: GTSNPN and SVGIG (reference sequence). V lost 5 bases and J 3 bases, leaving 19 bases between the germline ends. The CDR3 has 15 residues. The CDR3 protein is CAWDHRAQDKETQYF. The CDR3 bases are TGTGCCTGGGATCACAGGGCCCAGGATAAAGAGACCCAGTACTTC.

This clone was found a few times. The J gene is TRBJ1-2, the V gene TRBV24-1, with D unresolved. The CDR3 runs 15 residues. The V end lost 9 bases, the J end lost 4 bases, and 20 bases lay between the germline ends. CDR1 is KGHDR and CDR2 is SFDVKD in the germline V gene. CDR3 nucleotides: TGTGCCACCTCGCCGTCTCGACCGGCCCGCTATGGCTACACCTTC. It codes for CATSPSRPARYGYTF.

The V and J genes are TRBV3-1 (or the pseudogene TRBV3-2) and TRBJ2-7; perhaps TRBD2 as D (5 bases). V was pared by 4 bases and J by 7 bases, with 11 bases between. This CDR3 contains 12 residues. Germline V gene lookup returns CDR1 LGHDT and CDR2 YNNKEL (reference sequence). CDR3 loop: CASSLHEGEQYF. The CDR3, as DNA: TGTGCCAGCAGCCTCCATGAGGGTGAGCAGTACTTC.

This rearrangement joins TRBV14 to TRBJ2-7; perhaps TRBD2 as D (5 bases). Per the germline V gene, CDR1 is SGHDN and CDR2 is FVKESK. The CDR3 loop spans 15 amino acids. V was trimmed by 1 base and J by 0 bases, leaving 10 bases between them. The CDR3 DNA sequence: TGTGCCAGCAGCCAAGTACGGGGTATCTCCTACGAGCAGTACTTC. Its translation: CASSQVRGISYEQYF.

The V gene is TRBV6-5, the J gene TRBJ2-1, with TRBD2 matching over 12 bases. V dropped 7 bases and J dropped 9; count of bases not matched to a gene: 7. CDR1 and CDR2 (germline): MNHEY, SVGAGI. CDR3 size: 14 residues. The CDR3 sequence is CASTRLAGVPEQFF. CDR3 nucleotide sequence: TGTGCCAGCACCAGACTAGCGGGGGTCCCTGAGCAGTTCTTC.

This clone showed up just once. This chain joins TRBV29-1 and TRBJ2-1; a weak D match, TRBD2 (11 bases). The V gene's germline CDR1 is SQVTM and CDR2 ANQGSEA. The CDR3 runs to 19 residues. V shed 4 bases and J shed 7 bases, with 32 bases lying between them. CDR3 DNA sequence: TGCAGCGTTGTTCGACGAGGGACAGGGGAACTAGCGGGAGAGAATGAGCAGTTCTTC. Protein product: CSVVRRGTGELAGENEQFF.

The chain combines TRBV5-8 with TRBJ2-3; 11 bases match TRBD2. Trimming took 6 bases from V and 2 from J; bases not matched to a gene: 11. Germline CDR1 and CDR2: SGHTS and YDEGEE. The CDR3 has 17 residues. The CDR3 region is CASTPRLAGWVTDTQYF. In nucleotides, the CDR3 is TGTGCCAGCACCCCGAGACTAGCGGGGTGGGTCACAGATACGCAGTATTTT.

The V and J genes are TRBV5-1 and TRBJ1-1; D unclear. V was shortened by 1 base and J by 7 bases, with 11 bases between the two germline ends. Germline V lookup: CDR1 SGHRS, CDR2 YFSETQ. The length of the CDR3 is 13 residues. The CDR3 region is CASSLSGFGEAFF. The DNA for the CDR3 is TGCGCCAGCAGCTTGTCGGGGTTCGGTGAAGCTTTCTTT.

The table lists this clone with a count of one. The chain joins TRBV4-2 to TRBJ2-2; D may be TRBD1 or TRBD2 (5 bases each). The CDR3 is made up of 15 amino acids. The germline V gene encodes CDR1 LGHNA and CDR2 YNFKEQ. The V gene lost 1 base and the J gene lost 5 bases, with 11 bases spanning the gap. CDR3: CASSQVEGWTGELFF. The CDR3 coding sequence is TGTGCCAGCAGCCAAGTCGAGGGGTGGACCGGGGAGCTGTTTTTT.

V gene TRBV7-2 combines with J gene TRBJ2-7; D is undetermined. The CDR3 consists of 12 residues. The germline V gene encodes CDR1 SGHTA and CDR2 FQGNSA. The V and J ends lost 5 bases and 3 bases respectively, with 8 bases between them. The CDR3 DNA sequence: TGTGCCAGCAGCGTGGGGTTCTACGAGCAGTACTTC. Its protein product is CASSVGFYEQYF.

A few counts support this clone. The V call is TRBV6-1, the J call TRBJ2-7; no clear D. CDR3 length: 10 residues. The V gene's germline CDR1 is MNHNS and CDR2 SASEGT. Trimming stripped 2 bases from V and 4 bases from J, with 0 bases between. The CDR3 loop reads CASSEYEQYF. The CDR3 DNA follows: TGTGCCAGCAGTGAATACGAGCAGTACTTC.

This rearrangement joins TRBV2 to TRBJ2-3; D is undetermined. V dropped 5 bases and J dropped 2 bases, with 8 bases sitting between them. CDR3 length: 13 amino acids. From germline, CDR1 is SNHLY and CDR2 FYNNEI. CDR3 in amino acids: CASSIEVTDTQYF. The CDR3 nucleotides are TGTGCCAGCAGTATCGAAGTCACAGATACGCAGTATTTT.

This clone was seen only once. The V gene is TRBV5-1, the J gene TRBJ1-1; D is perhaps TRBD1 (6 bases). Trimming shortened V by 3 bases and J by 4 bases, and 16 bases separated the two germline ends. Germline V lookup: CDR1 SGHRS, CDR2 YFSETQ. The CDR3 spans 15 residues. The CDR3 DNA is TGCGCCAGCAGCTCCAATCTAGGGGGACTCACTGAAGCTTTCTTT. It translates to CASSSNLGGLTEAFF.

This clone has a handful of counts. The genes are TRBV6-4 and TRBJ2-2, with unresolved D. Per germline, CDR1 MRHNA and CDR2 SNTAGT. V lost 5 bases to trimming and J lost 7 bases, with 11 bases between them. CDR3 size: 13 residues. Here the CDR3 reads CASSLNMNGELFF. CDR3 in DNA: TGTGCCAGCAGTCTCAATATGAACGGGGAGCTGTTTTTT.

The gene calls are TRBV28 and TRBJ2-3; TRBD2 matches at 11 bases. CDR3 length equals 15 residues. Trimming at V came to 6 bases and at J to 6 bases, leaving 8 bases not matched to a gene. Germline-derived CDR1 and CDR2 are MDHEN and SYDVKM. Here the CDR3 reads CASRTSGVHGDTQYF. The CDR3 region has the DNA TGTGCCAGCAGGACTAGCGGGGTTCACGGGGATACGCAGTATTTT.

The J gene is TRBJ2-5, the V gene TRBV4-1; 8 nucleotides match TRBD2. J was trimmed by 1 base and V by 3 bases; bases with no gene match: 4. Germline CDR1 is MGHRA and CDR2 is YSYEKL. There are 15 residues in the CDR3. CDR3 nucleotides: TGCGCCAGCAGCCAGGAAACTAGCGGCCAAGAGACCCAGTACTTC. Translation: CASSQETSGQETQYF.

This rearrangement joins TRBV7-9 to TRBJ1-1; a weak D match, TRBD1 (6 bases). The length of the CDR3 is 14 residues. With 6 bases removed from V and 10 bases from J, the gap between germline ends came to 21 bases. Germline V gene data show CDR1 as SEHNR and CDR2 as FQNEAQ (reference sequence). The CDR3 sequence is CASSPRDTGWGAFF. The CDR3 region has the DNA TGTGCCAGCAGTCCCCGGGACACCGGTTGGGGAGCTTTCTTT.

The chain combines TRBV18 with TRBJ1-1, with D perhaps TRBD1 (6 bases). V shed 2 bases and J shed 3 bases, with 16 bases lying between them. The CDR3 has 16 amino acids. Per germline, CDR1 KGHSH and CDR2 LQKENI. Here the CDR3 DNA reads TGTGCCAGCTCACCAAACAGGGATGGTGGGGACACTGAAGCTTTCTTT. Its translation is CASSPNRDGGDTEAFF. Drawing the rest from reference TRBV18 and TRBJ1-1, the complete variable domain is NAGVMQNPRHLVRRRGQEARLRCSPMKGHSHVYWYRQLPEEGLKFMVYLQKENIIDESGMPKERFSAEFPKEGPSILRIQQVVRGDSAAYFCASSPNRDGGDTEAFFGQGTRLTVV.

V is TRBV13 and J is TRBJ1-1, with D maybe TRBD1 (5 bases). Germline loops: CDR1 PRHDT, CDR2 FYEKMQ (reference sequence). This CDR3 has 13 amino acids. Trimming removed 4 bases at V and 6 bases at J, with 12 bases between. This CDR3 reads CASSSSRASEAFF. The CDR3 nucleotides read TGTGCCAGCAGCTCGAGCAGGGCGTCTGAAGCTTTCTTT.

The table lists this clone with a count of one. The genes are TRBV29-1 and TRBJ2-5; TRBD2 is a possible D gene (6 bases). V lost 4 bases to trimming and J lost 2 bases, with 17 bases between them. Germline CDR1 and CDR2: SQVTM and ANQGSEA. The CDR3 is 15 amino acids. CDR3 region: CSVGTAGNGQETQYF. CDR3 DNA sequence: TGCAGCGTTGGGACCGCGGGGAACGGGCAAGAGACCCAGTACTTC. Using reference TRBV29-1 and TRBJ2-5 for the parts outside the CDR3, the full variable domain is SAVISQKPSRDICQRGTSLTIQCQVDSQVTMMFWYRQQPGQSLTLIATANQGSEATYESGFVIDKFPISRPNLTFSTLTVSNMSPEDSSIYLCSVGTAGNGQETQYFGPGTRLLVL.